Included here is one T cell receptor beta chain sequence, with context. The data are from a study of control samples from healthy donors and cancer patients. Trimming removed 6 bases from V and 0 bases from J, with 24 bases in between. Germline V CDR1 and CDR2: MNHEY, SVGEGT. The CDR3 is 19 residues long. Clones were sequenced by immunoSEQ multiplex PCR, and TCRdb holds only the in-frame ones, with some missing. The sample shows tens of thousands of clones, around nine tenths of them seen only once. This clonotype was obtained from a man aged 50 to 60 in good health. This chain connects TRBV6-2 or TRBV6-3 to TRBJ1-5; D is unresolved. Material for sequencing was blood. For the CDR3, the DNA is TGTGCCAGCAGCCGGCCCCGTAGGGTCGGGATCAATAGCAATCAGCCCCAGCATTTT. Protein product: CASSRPRRVGINSNQPQHF.